A single sample is the source of the 14 T cell receptor beta chains below, sequenced in a study of cytomegalovirus exposure and HLA in healthy donors. The assay was immunoSEQ multiplex PCR, and TCRdb's table has in-frame clones only and misses some. The sample comprises some 66,000 clones, 97% of which are singletons, and around 1.6% rests with the top ten. Input material: PBMCs. The source is a woman aged 18-35 years in good health and CMV-seropositive.

The V call is TRBV18, the J call TRBJ2-3, with 10 bases matching TRBD2. The trim removed 6 bases at V and 3 bases at J, leaving 6 bases unmatched. The CDR3 spans 15 residues. Germline CDR1 KGHSH, CDR2 LQKENI. In nucleotides, the CDR3 is TGTGCCAGCTCCCCTTCTAGCGGGAGTACAGATACGCAGTATTTT. It specifies CASSPSSGSTDTQYF.

The chain has TRBV27 and TRBJ1-2, with 9 positions matching TRBD1. Germline CDR1 is MNHEY and CDR2 is SMNVEV (reference sequence). The CDR3 is 14 residues long. J gave up 3 bases and V 10 bases, and 9 bases lay outside the gene matches. This CDR3 is CATRPTGGDYGYTF. The CDR3 nucleotides are TGTGCCACCAGACCGACAGGGGGTGACTATGGCTACACCTTC.

The table lists this clone with a count of one. The V gene is TRBV2, the J gene TRBJ2-1; perhaps TRBD2 as D (5 bases). Trimming took 4 bases from V and 10 from J, leaving 17 bases between them. The CDR3 runs to 14 residues. Per the germline V gene, CDR1 is SNHLY and CDR2 is FYNNEI. The CDR3: CASSGSQLGREQFF. The CDR3 region has the DNA TGTGCCAGCAGTGGATCACAACTAGGGCGCGAGCAGTTCTTC.

V gene TRBV5-1 combines with J gene TRBJ2-1, with 9 bases lining up with TRBD1. With 4 bases clipped from V and 8 bases from J, the junction kept 7 bases outside the gene matches. CDR3 length equals 14 residues. Germline CDR1 and CDR2: SGHRS and YFSETQ. CDR3 in amino acids: CASSRDRADDEQFF. CDR3 coding DNA: TGCGCCAGCAGCCGGGACAGGGCGGATGATGAGCAGTTCTTC.

This chain links TRBV5-6 with TRBJ2-7; 8 bases agree with TRBD2. Germline trimming cut 4 bases from V and 0 bases from J; bases unmatched to any gene: 6. The CDR3 has 15 residues. The germline CDR1 and CDR2 sequences are SGHDT and YYEEEE. The CDR3 region is CASSLAGLLSYEQYF. The CDR3 DNA follows: TGTGCCAGCAGCCTAGCGGGCTTACTCTCCTACGAGCAGTACTTC.

The chain combines TRBV6-6 with TRBJ1-2; TRBD1 aligns across 7 bases. The CDR3 totals 13 residues. J was trimmed by 7 bases and V by 5 bases; bases with no gene match: 7. Germline assignment: CDR1 MNHNY and CDR2 SVGAGI (reference sequence). The CDR3, as DNA: TGTGCCAGCAGTGCCCAAGACAGGGTTGGCTACACCTTC. Protein: CASSAQDRVGYTF.

The chain employs TRBV7-9 and TRBJ2-1, with D unclear. CDR1 is SEHNR, CDR2 FQNEAQ, per germline (reference sequence). This CDR3 comprises 12 residues. V was shortened by 0 bases and J by 7 bases, with 4 bases between the two germline ends. CDR3 bases: TGTGCCAGCAGCTTAGCCCAGAATGAGCAGTTCTTC. It is translated as CASSLAQNEQFF.

This rearrangement joins TRBV7-9 to TRBJ2-7; 10 bases align to TRBD1. With 7 bases clipped from V and 2 bases from J, the junction kept 2 bases outside the gene matches. This CDR3 region has 13 residues. Germline V gene sequence: CDR1 SEHNR, CDR2 FQNEAQ (reference sequence). CDR3 residues: CASKGQGTYEQYF. DNA of the CDR3: TGTGCCAGCAAGGGACAGGGGACCTACGAGCAGTACTTC.

The chain recombines TRBV7-9 with TRBJ2-1; TRBD1 aligns across 8 bases. CDR1 SEHNR and CDR2 FQNEAQ come from the germline V gene (reference sequence). This CDR3 is 15 amino acids long. V shed 1 base, J shed 7 bases, and the junction held 6 bases outside the gene matches. CDR3 in DNA: TGTGCCAGCAGCTTAGAGGCAGGGGGCCTAAATGAGCAGTTCTTC. Protein: CASSLEAGGLNEQFF.

The chain couples TRBV2 to TRBJ1-5; D perhaps matches TRBD1 (6 bases). Germline V gene lookup returns CDR1 SNHLY and CDR2 FYNNEI. This CDR3 is built from 15 residues. The V and J ends lost 6 bases and 0 bases respectively, with 12 bases between them. The CDR3 nucleotides are TGTGCCAGCAGCGAACAGGGTGTTAGCAATCAGCCCCAGCATTTT. Amino acids: CASSEQGVSNQPQHF.

The V call is TRBV7-8, the J call TRBJ2-7, with no clear D. CDR3 length: 14 amino acids. With 0 bases removed from V and 7 bases from J, the gap between germline ends came to 13 bases. Germline CDR1 is SGHVS and CDR2 is FQNEAQ. CDR3 sequence (DNA): TGTGCCAGCAGCTTAGCACCTAGTTCTAGGGAGCAGTACTTC. Protein product: CASSLAPSSREQYF.

This rearrangement joins TRBV30 to TRBJ1-3, with a weak D call TRBD1 (5 bases). CDR1 and CDR2 (germline): GTSNPN, SVGIG (reference sequence). This CDR3 region has 14 residues. V was clipped by 0 bases and J by 5 bases, with 11 bases between them. CDR3 nucleotide sequence: TGTGCCTGGAGTGTAAGGGGATCTAGAAACACCATATATTTT. This translates into CAWSVRGSRNTIYF.

The chain employs TRBV6-5 and TRBJ2-3; a weak D match, TRBD2 (6 bases). This CDR3 region has 16 residues. Germline assignment: CDR1 MNHEY and CDR2 SVGAGI. Trimming took 2 bases from V and 2 from J, leaving 14 bases between them. CDR3 nucleotide sequence: TGTGCCAGCAGTTACAGTGGGGGAGGCGTCACAGATACGCAGTATTTT. Translating it yields CASSYSGGGVTDTQYF.

The chain is built from TRBV25-1 and TRBJ2-2; 10 positions agree with TRBD2. CDR3 length equals 15 residues. CDR1 MGHDK and CDR2 SYGVNS come from the germline V gene. The V gene end was trimmed by 5 bases and the J gene end by 0 bases; junction bases not matched to a gene: 0. CDR3 sequence: CASSLAGANTGELFF. CDR3 nucleotides: TGTGCCAGCAGTCTAGCGGGAGCGAACACCGGGGAGCTGTTTTTT.